The 7 T cell receptor beta chains below were found in one sample sequenced in a study of T cell repertoires in cytomegalovirus infection (dated by TCRdb to about 2019). Sequencer: Illumina HiSeq 1500. In-frame beta chains were kept once TCRdb had trimmed the public reads at Q25 with fastp and called clones with MiXCR. Entries that share a CDR3 protein sequence are merged under the most common genes and DNA. This sample comprises about 740,000 distinct CDR3 sequences, approximately 40% of them detected only once. Around 2.8% of the sample goes to the ten largest clones. Specimen: PBMCs. Receptors were obtained from a human donor in good health (CMV status not recorded). Some clones in this sample may be carry-over from other donors' samples.

The rearrangement joins TRBV6-6 to TRBJ2-7; D remains ambiguous. CDR3 length equals 15 residues. V was cut by 2 bases and J by 2 bases, with 13 bases left in between. Germline values: CDR1 MNHNY, CDR2 SVGAGI (reference sequence). CDR3 in amino acids: CASSYGGVPPYEQYF. In DNA, the CDR3 is TGTGCCAGCAGTTACGGTGGAGTACCCCCCTACGAGCAGTACTTC.

V and J are TRBV4-1 and TRBJ2-2, with 8 bases matching TRBD1. The germline V gene encodes CDR1 MGHRA and CDR2 YSYEKL. The CDR3 is 15 residues long. The J segment lost 4 bases and the V segment lost 5 bases, leaving 6 bases of the junction unmatched. The CDR3 loop reads CASSTGDRLTGELFF. CDR3 DNA: TGCGCCAGCAGCACCGGGGACAGGCTCACCGGGGAGCTGTTTTTT.

This chain joins TRBV10-3 and TRBJ2-3, with D unresolved. This CDR3 spans 14 amino acids. From germline, CDR1 is ENHRY and CDR2 SYGVKD. Trimming cost V 4 bases and J 2 bases, with 10 bases left between them. The CDR3 reads CAISGAAATDTQYF. DNA of the CDR3: TGTGCCATCAGTGGGGCGGCGGCCACAGATACGCAGTATTTT.

This clonotype was seen a handful of times. The V call is TRBV5-1, the J call TRBJ1-3, with a weak D call TRBD1 (6 bases). The germline V gene has CDR1 SGHRS and CDR2 YFSETQ. V was shortened by 3 bases and J by 2 bases, with 18 bases between the two germline ends. This CDR3 region has 17 residues. The CDR3: CASSSEGPGGPGNTIYF. CDR3 nucleotides: TGCGCCAGCAGCTCGGAGGGGCCTGGGGGCCCTGGAAACACCATATATTTT.

The chain's CDR3 is CASTSRGVVNSPLHF. Written as DNA, the CDR3 is TGTGCCAGCACCTCGAGGGGGGTGGTTAATTCACCCCTCCACTTT. The gene calls are TRBV12-3 or TRBV12-4 and TRBJ1-6; D might be TRBD1 (6 bases). CDR3 length equals 15 residues. V was trimmed by 7 bases and J by 6 bases, leaving 16 bases between them.

Many counts were recorded for this clonotype. The chain joins TRBV7-8 to TRBJ1-5; the D gene is possibly TRBD1 (5 bases). The CDR3 has 13 amino acids. The germline CDR1 and CDR2 sequences are SGHVS and FQNEAQ. V was trimmed by 5 bases and J by 7 bases, leaving 12 bases between them. CDR3 nucleotide sequence: TGTGCCAGCAGCGGGCAGGGCGACCAGCCCCAGCATTTT. Amino acid sequence: CASSGQGDQPQHF.

The gene calls are TRBV12-3 or TRBV12-4 and TRBJ1-5, with D hard to call. V lost 2 bases and J lost 0, with 8 bases in between. CDR3 length: 15 residues. The DNA for the CDR3 is TGTGCCAGCAGTTTATACCGCGATAGCAATCAGCCCCAGCATTTT. It is translated as CASSLYRDSNQPQHF.